The rows below give T cell receptor beta chains drawn from one sample of a study of CD8+CD57+ T cells in acquired aplastic anemia. TCRdb redid the calling of the reads with MiXCR, one entry per CDR3 protein. Here the sample spans some 180,000 distinct CDR3 sequences, about three fifths being singletons. Sample: sorted CD4+, CD8+, or CD8+CD57+ T cells (not recorded which) from PBMCs. Source of these receptors: a human donor with aplastic anemia. Each CDR3 is given with its conserved first and last residue. D genes are given only for firm matches. A row's size may be missing; if present it is once, few, many or a size class.

d_gene	v_gene	len	j_gene	abundance	CDR3nt	CDR3aa
NA	TRBV12-3/TRBV12-4	13	TRBJ2-3	NA	TGTGCCAGCAATCCAGCTCTCACAGATACGCAGTATTTT	CASNPALTDTQYF
TRBD1	TRBV2	13	TRBJ1-5	few	TGTGCCAGCAGAGGGACAGTAAATCAGCCCCAGCATTTT	CASRGTVNQPQHF
NA	TRBV7-8	14	TRBJ2-7	NA	TGTGCCAGCAGCCCAACTGGGCCTCCTCTCGAGCAGTACTTC	CASSPTGPPLEQYF
TRBD1	TRBV19	15	TRBJ2-1	many	TGTGCCAGTAGTATAACGGACAGGGTGGTCAATGAGCAGTTCTTC	CASSITDRVVNEQFF
TRBD2	TRBV24-1	14	TRBJ2-1	once	TGTGCCACAAAAGGGACTAGCCGGAGCAATGAGCAGTTCTTC	CATKGTSRSNEQFF
NA	TRBV7-6	12	TRBJ2-7	few	TGTGCCAGCAGCTTAGATTTGTACGAGCAGTACTTC	CASSLDLYEQYF
NA	TRBV7-9	15	TRBJ2-2	NA	TGTGCCAGCAGCTTATCCAACGCGGTTGCCGGGGAGCTGTTTTTT	CASSLSNAVAGELFF
NA	TRBV29-1	12	TRBJ2-2	many	TGCAGCGTTGTATGGTGGACCGGGGAGCTGTTTTTT	CSVVWWTGELFF
NA	TRBV3-1	15	TRBJ1-1	NA	TGTGCCAGCAGCCAATTAGGGGCCCGGGACACTGAAGCTTTCTTT	CASSQLGARDTEAFF
TRBD2	TRBV7-3	15	TRBJ2-2	NA	TGTGCCAGCAGCTCCCGGGAGGCGAACCTCGGGGAGCTGTTTTTT	CASSSREANLGELFF
TRBD1	TRBV12-3/TRBV12-4	13	TRBJ1-6	NA	TGTGCCAGCAGACCACAGGGGAGTTCACCCCTCCACTTT	CASRPQGSSPLHF
TRBD1	TRBV20-1	14	TRBJ2-7	few	TGCAGTGCTAGCCTTGACAGGGTTGCCTACGAGCAGTACTTC	CSASLDRVAYEQYF
NA	TRBV2	11	TRBJ2-7	NA	TGTGCCAGCAGTGGGGGCCGCGAGCAGTACTTC	CASSGGREQYF
TRBD1	TRBV29-1	12	TRBJ2-7	NA	TGCAGCGCCGGGGTCAGGGGGTACGAGCAGTACTTC	CSAGVRGYEQYF
NA	TRBV5-1	14	TRBJ2-7	NA	TGCGCCAGCAGCTTAGTACCGGTTTCCTACGAGCAGTACTTC	CASSLVPVSYEQYF
NA	TRBV19	12	TRBJ1-2	many	TGTGCCAGCGATATGGGGAATTATGGCTACACCTTC	CASDMGNYGYTF
TRBD2	TRBV25-1	15	TRBJ2-7	NA	TGTGCCAGCAGTGAATCCGAACTAGCGATCTACGAGCAGTACTTC	CASSESELAIYEQYF
TRBD2	TRBV10-3	15	TRBJ2-5	few	TGTGCCATCAGACCGGGACTAGCGTCCCAAGAGACCCAGTACTTC	CAIRPGLASQETQYF